Sequencing of this T cell receptor (beta chain) was carried out in a study of blood T cells in healthy people across ages. Whole-study findings and limits: It was not known whether donors were CMV positive (a possible confounder of expanded clonotype changes). Correlation between TCR beta diversity and naive T cell percentage was strong.

This clonotype was seen more than once but under ten times. Its antigen is not identified. For the second PCR, which ran for about 6 to 12 cycles, a sample-barcoded 5' primer and a J-beta primer mix were used. TCRdb reprocessed the 5' RACE reads via MiXCR and lists one record per CDR3 protein. The profile shows roughly 1.9 million distinct CDR3 sequences, more than 35% of them singletons. This clonotype was obtained from a human donor in good health. Source material: blood.

The CDR3 nucleotides read TGTGCCAGCAGCAAAGGGGGCCCTGGAGAGACCCAGTACTTC. Protein product: CASSKGGPGETQYF. The J gene is TRBJ2-5, the V gene TRBV7-2; TRBD1 aligns across 7 bases. The CDR3 sequence is 14 residues long. J was trimmed by 4 bases and V by 5 bases; bases with no gene match: 7. Germline CDR1 SGHTA, CDR2 FQGNSA.